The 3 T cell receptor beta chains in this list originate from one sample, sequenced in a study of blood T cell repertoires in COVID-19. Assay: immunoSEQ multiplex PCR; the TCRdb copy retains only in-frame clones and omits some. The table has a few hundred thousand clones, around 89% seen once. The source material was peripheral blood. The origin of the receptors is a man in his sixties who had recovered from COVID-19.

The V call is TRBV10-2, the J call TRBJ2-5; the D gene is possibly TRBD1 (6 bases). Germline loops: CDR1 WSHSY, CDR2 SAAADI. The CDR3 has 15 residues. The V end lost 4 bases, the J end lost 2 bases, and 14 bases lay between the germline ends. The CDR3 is CASSARQVGQETQYF. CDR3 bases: TGCGCCAGCAGTGCCCGACAGGTTGGGCAAGAGACCCAGTACTTC.

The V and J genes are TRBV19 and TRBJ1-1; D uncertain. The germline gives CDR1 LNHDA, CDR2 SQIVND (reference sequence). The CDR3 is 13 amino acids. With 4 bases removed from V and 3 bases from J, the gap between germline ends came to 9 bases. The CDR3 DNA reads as TGTGCCAGTAGTAGTCGTCTTGACACTGAAGCTTTCTTT. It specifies CASSSRLDTEAFF.

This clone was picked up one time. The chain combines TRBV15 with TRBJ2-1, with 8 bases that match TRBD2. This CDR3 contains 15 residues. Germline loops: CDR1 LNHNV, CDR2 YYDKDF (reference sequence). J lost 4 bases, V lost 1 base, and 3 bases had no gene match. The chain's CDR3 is CATSRGRGEYNEQFF. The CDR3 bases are TGTGCCACCAGCAGAGGGCGGGGGGAATACAATGAGCAGTTCTTC.